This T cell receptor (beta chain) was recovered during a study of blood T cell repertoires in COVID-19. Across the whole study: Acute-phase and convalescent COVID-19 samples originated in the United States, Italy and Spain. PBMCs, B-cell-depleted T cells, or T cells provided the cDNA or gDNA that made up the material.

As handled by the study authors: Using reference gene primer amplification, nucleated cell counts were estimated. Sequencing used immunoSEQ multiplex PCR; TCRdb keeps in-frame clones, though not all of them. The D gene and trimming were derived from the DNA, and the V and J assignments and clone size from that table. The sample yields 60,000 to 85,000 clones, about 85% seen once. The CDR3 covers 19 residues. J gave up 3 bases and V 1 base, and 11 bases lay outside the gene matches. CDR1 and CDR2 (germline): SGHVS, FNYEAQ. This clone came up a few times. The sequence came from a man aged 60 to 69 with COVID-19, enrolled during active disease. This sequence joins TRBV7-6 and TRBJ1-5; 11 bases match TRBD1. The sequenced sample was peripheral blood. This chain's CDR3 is CASSLDAVGQGAFNQPQHF. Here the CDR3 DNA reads TGTGCCAGCAGCTTAGACGCCGTAGGACAGGGGGCTTTCAATCAGCCCCAGCATTTT.